Each of the 21 T cell receptor beta chains below was sequenced from the same sample in a study of blood T cells in healthy people across ages (dated by TCRdb to the mid-2010s). Library preparation used 5' RACE. Sequencer: Illumina HiSeq 2500. A second PCR of about 6 to 12 cycles was run with a J-beta primer mix and a sample-barcoded 5' primer. TCRdb reran the public reads through fastp at Q25 and MiXCR, keeping productive beta chains. Each CDR3 protein appears once, grouped with its most common genes and DNA. Counted in this sample were about 800,000 distinct CDR3 sequences; 35% to 60% of them appeared once. Of the sample, about a sixth falls within the top ten clones. Material: blood. The receptors originated from a man of 80 years or more in good health.

This clonotype was seen a few times. The CDR3 DNA reads TGTGCCAGCATTTCTTTTTCCGGGAATGAGCAGTTCTTC. Encoded protein: CASISFSGNEQFF. The gene calls are TRBV6-2 or TRBV6-3 and TRBJ2-1; D is unresolved. Trimming took off 7 bases at V and 7 bases at J, with 14 bases between the two ends. Looked up from germline, CDR1 is MNHEY and CDR2 is SVGEGT. The CDR3 covers 13 residues.

This clonotype was seen more than once but under ten times. The chain has TRBV3-1 and TRBJ2-1, with 14 bases fitting TRBD2. V shed 4 bases, J shed 8 bases, and the junction held 7 bases outside the gene matches. The germline gives CDR1 LGHDT, CDR2 YNNKEL (reference sequence). The CDR3 runs to 16 residues. The CDR3 protein is CASSLRTSGRIHEQFF. The CDR3 region has the DNA TGTGCCAGCAGCCTCCGGACTAGCGGGAGGATCCATGAGCAGTTCTTC.

The V call is TRBV20-1, the J call TRBJ2-7; TRBD2 might be the D (5 bases). This CDR3 contains 15 residues. The germline V gene encodes CDR1 DFQATT and CDR2 SNEGSKA (reference sequence). The germline V and J ends were trimmed by 3 bases and 7 bases, with 22 bases remaining between them. The CDR3 sequence is CSARVATRPLDEQYF. The CDR3 nucleotides are TGCAGTGCTAGGGTAGCCACTAGGCCACTTGATGAGCAGTACTTC.

This clonotype has only a few counts. J is TRBJ2-7 and V is TRBV29-1; the match to TRBD2 covers 15 bases. Germline V gene lookup returns CDR1 SQVTM and CDR2 ANQGSEA. V lost 6 bases, J lost 6 bases, and 9 bases stayed unmatched. This CDR3 is 15 amino acids long. The CDR3 protein is CSVVGLAGGAGEQYF. The CDR3 nucleotides read TGCAGCGTGGTGGGACTAGCGGGAGGTGCCGGCGAGCAGTACTTC.

The table lists this clonotype with a few counts. This rearrangement joins TRBV4-3 to TRBJ1-1, with D unresolved. Trimming removed 0 bases from V and 6 bases from J, with 11 bases in between. CDR1 is LGHNA and CDR2 is YSLEER in the germline V gene. This CDR3 comprises 14 residues. The DNA for the CDR3 is TGCGCCAGCAGCCAAGACCAGGAGGGCCCTGAAGCTTTCTTT. Protein product: CASSQDQEGPEAFF.

The chain couples TRBV28 to TRBJ1-2; 8 bases agree with TRBD1. The V gene end was trimmed by 4 bases and the J gene end by 5 bases; junction bases not matched to a gene: 6. The length of the CDR3 is 14 residues. Germline values: CDR1 MDHEN, CDR2 SYDVKM. In DNA form, the CDR3 reads TGTGCCAGCAGTTCCGGGACAGGAGTTTATGGCTACACCTTC. Encoded protein: CASSSGTGVYGYTF.

The V call is TRBV12-3 or TRBV12-4, the J call TRBJ1-6; D is perhaps TRBD1 (6 bases). The CDR3 covers 14 residues. V dropped 5 bases and J dropped 7 bases, with 12 bases sitting between them. In DNA form, the CDR3 reads TGTGCCAGCAGTCCTCGGGACACGAATTCACCCCTCCACTTT. Protein product: CASSPRDTNSPLHF.

This clonotype occurred a few times. This chain connects TRBV27 to TRBJ2-7; tentatively, D is TRBD1 (6 bases). Trimming pared 3 bases from V and 3 bases from J, leaving 18 bases between. The CDR3 has 16 residues. Germline V gives CDR1 MNHEY, CDR2 SMNVEV (reference sequence). CDR3 protein: CASSFRRTKDSYEQYF. CDR3 coding DNA: TGTGCCAGCAGTTTCCGGCGAACGAAGGACAGCTACGAGCAGTACTTC.

The chain carries TRBV6-1 and TRBJ2-7; D remains ambiguous. Germline V gives CDR1 MNHNS, CDR2 SASEGT. The CDR3 covers 15 residues. V gave up 1 base and J gave up 1 base, with 11 bases separating them. CDR3 nucleotides: TGTGCCAGCAGTGAAGATCCAGCCCAATCCTACGAGCAGTACTTC. Its translation: CASSEDPAQSYEQYF.

This clonotype was picked up a small number of times. The genes are TRBV20-1 and TRBJ2-5; 11 bases agree with TRBD2. CDR3 length: 15 residues. J gave up 1 base and V 5 bases, and 6 bases lay outside the gene matches. Germline loops: CDR1 DFQATT, CDR2 SNEGSKA (reference sequence). This CDR3 reads CSAPGGTSGQETQYF. DNA for the CDR3: TGCAGTGCTCCCGGAGGGACTAGCGGCCAAGAGACCCAGTACTTC.

The genes are TRBV12-3 or TRBV12-4 and TRBJ2-1, with TRBD2 matching over 7 bases. The CDR3 spans 13 residues. V lost 6 bases, J lost 10 bases, and 9 bases stayed unmatched. The CDR3, as DNA: TGTGCCAGCAGCCCTCTTGCGGGAGCGGAGCAGTTCTTC. Amino acid sequence: CASSPLAGAEQFF.

This clonotype was seen more than once but under ten times. The chain recombines TRBV7-2 with TRBJ2-7; possible D gene TRBD1, 5 bases. Germline assignment: CDR1 SGHTA and CDR2 FQGNSA. This CDR3 has 16 residues. The V end lost 5 bases, the J end lost 1 base, and 18 bases lay between the germline ends. CDR3 DNA sequence: TGTGCCAGCAGCAGGAATCAGGGCGGAGCTTCCTACGAGCAGTACTTC. This translates into CASSRNQGGASYEQYF. The whole variable domain, filled in from reference TRBV7-2 and TRBJ2-7, reads GAGVSQSPSNKVTEKGKDVELRCDPISGHTALYWYRQSLGQGLEFLIYFQGNSAPDKSGLPSDRFSAERTGGSVSTLTIQRTQQEDSAVYLCASSRNQGGASYEQYFGPGTRLTVT.

This clonotype has only a few counts. This chain joins TRBV7-3 and TRBJ2-3; TRBD2 matches at 9 bases. The ends lost 2 bases at V and 5 bases at J; junction bases unmatched: 5. The CDR3 runs to 15 residues. Germline V gene data show CDR1 as SGHTA and CDR2 as FQGTGA. CDR3 nucleotide sequence: TGTGCCAGCAGCTTATGGGCTAGCGGGATAGATACGCAGTATTTT. It is translated as CASSLWASGIDTQYF.

V usage is TRBV2 and J usage is TRBJ1-5; D not certain. The V and J ends lost 4 bases and 3 bases respectively, with 13 bases between them. In germline, CDR1 is SNHLY, CDR2 FYNNEI. There are 15 residues in the CDR3. CDR3 loop: CASSGIVGVNQPQHF. CDR3 coding DNA: TGTGCCAGCAGTGGAATTGTAGGCGTCAATCAGCCCCAGCATTTT.

This clonotype was seen a handful of times. The rearrangement joins TRBV20-1 to TRBJ2-7; TRBD2 might be the D (5 bases). Germline V gene lookup returns CDR1 DFQATT and CDR2 SNEGSKA (reference sequence). Trimming removed 5 bases from V and 2 bases from J, with 16 bases in between. The CDR3 is 14 amino acids. The CDR3 protein is CSAGPRGQTYEQYF. The CDR3 DNA reads TGCAGTGCTGGGCCTCGCGGGCAGACCTACGAGCAGTACTTC.

The chain combines TRBV29-1 with TRBJ1-4, with 7 bases lining up with TRBD1. With 7 bases clipped from V and 0 bases from J, the junction kept 2 bases outside the gene matches. The CDR3 is 13 amino acids. Germline V gives CDR1 SQVTM, CDR2 ANQGSEA. The CDR3 here is CSGTGATNEKLFF. CDR3 bases: TGCAGCGGGACAGGAGCAACTAATGAAAAACTGTTTTTT. The full variable domain, its missing parts supplied by reference TRBV29-1 and TRBJ1-4, is SAVISQKPSRDICQRGTSLTIQCQVDSQVTMMFWYRQQPGQSLTLIATANQGSEATYESGFVIDKFPISRPNLTFSTLTVSNMSPEDSSIYLCSGTGATNEKLFFGSGTQLSVL.

This clonotype was observed a few times. The chain joins TRBV4-2 to TRBJ1-2, with 8 bases that match TRBD1. The germline gives CDR1 LGHNA, CDR2 YNFKEQ. CDR3 size: 14 residues. Losses at the gene ends were 4 bases for V and 4 bases for J; bases not matched to a gene: 5. The CDR3 nucleotides read TGTGCCAGCAGCCTGGGACAGGCGGCCTATGGCTACACCTTC. Protein product: CASSLGQAAYGYTF.

This clonotype was recorded at least ten times. This chain links TRBV7-2 with TRBJ2-5; 10 bases are shared with TRBD2. J lost 5 bases, V lost 5 bases, and 11 bases had no gene match. The length of the CDR3 is 16 residues. Germline loops: CDR1 SGHTA, CDR2 FQGNSA. The CDR3 protein is CASSPRLAGGGETQYF. CDR3 nucleotide sequence: TGTGCCAGCAGCCCGAGATTAGCGGGAGGCGGCGAGACCCAGTACTTC.

This sequence joins TRBV29-1 and TRBJ2-5; D is perhaps TRBD2 (6 bases). The length of the CDR3 is 8 residues. The germline V gene encodes CDR1 SQVTM and CDR2 ANQGSEA. The V end lost 7 bases, the J end lost 11 bases, and 8 bases lay between the germline ends. The CDR3: CSGGEQYF. The CDR3, as DNA: TGCAGCGGGGGGGAGCAGTACTTC.

This clonotype turned up a few times. This chain connects TRBV6-2 or TRBV6-3 to TRBJ2-5; 9 nucleotides agree with TRBD2. V lost 6 bases, J lost 13 bases, and 15 bases stayed unmatched. Germline-derived CDR1 and CDR2 are MNHEY and SVGEGT. There are 14 residues in the CDR3. DNA for the CDR3: TGTGCCAGCAGGCCGACTAGCGGCTTAACCAAGGGGTACTTC. This translates into CASRPTSGLTKGYF.

This chain uses TRBV19 with TRBJ2-1, with TRBD1 as a possible D gene (6 bases). The CDR3 extends over 16 amino acids. V was shortened by 2 bases and J by 5 bases, with 16 bases between the two germline ends. Germline assignment: CDR1 LNHDA and CDR2 SQIVND (reference sequence). The CDR3 sequence is CASSIRQAASDNEQFF. The CDR3 coding sequence is TGTGCCAGTAGTATACGACAGGCCGCTTCCGACAATGAGCAGTTCTTC.